Shown below are 18 T cell receptor beta chains from a single sample sequenced in a study of regulatory T cells in long-lasting Graves disease. As for time point: newly diagnosed GD, antithyroid drugs for less than 3 months. Making the TCR library involved RNA that had been extracted from PBMCs. Combining iRepertoire HTBI primers with Arm-PCR of CDR3 regions, the authors built TCR beta libraries. TCRdb reprocessed the multiplex PCR reads via MiXCR and lists one record per CDR3 protein. Of a few hundred thousand distinct CDR3 sequences listed, about 12% are singletons. These data were likewise used in another study, on T cells in Graves' hyperthyroidism and ophthalmopathy.

Sequenced here: peripheral blood mononuclear cells (PBMCs), sampled at new diagnosis, from a patient treated with antithyroid drugs. The receptors shown here come from a woman aged 18-29 years with Graves disease.

The genes are TRBV7-3 and TRBJ2-5; D not certain. The CDR3 extends over 13 amino acids. Trimming left V 1 base short and J 3 bases short, with 6 bases between. Germline V CDR1 and CDR2: SGHTA, FQGTGA. CDR3 coding DNA: TGTGCCAGCAGCTTAAGTGTTAAAGAGACCCAGTACTTC. Residues: CASSLSVKETQYF.

The chain links TRBV19 to TRBJ2-7, with D possibly matching TRBD1 (5 bases). V lost 5 bases and J 6 bases, leaving 14 bases between the germline ends. This CDR3 is 13 amino acids long. Germline assignment: CDR1 LNHDA and CDR2 SQIVND (reference sequence). The chain's CDR3 is CASSPGFWGEQYF. The CDR3 region has the DNA TGTGCCAGTAGTCCAGGGTTTTGGGGCGAGCAGTACTTC.

The table lists this clonotype with many counts. One end of the junction fails to match germline, which may point to a read error. The rearrangement joins TRBV10-2 to TRBJ1-1; D is undetermined. This CDR3 spans 11 amino acids. Germline V gene data show CDR1 as WSHSY and CDR2 as SAAADI. CDR3 loop: CASMRGTEAFF. CDR3 nucleotides: TGTGCCAGCATGAGAGGAACTGAAGCTTTCTTT.

This chain joins TRBV9 and TRBJ2-7; 7 nucleotides agree with TRBD2. Trimming removed 2 bases from V and 7 bases from J; junction bases left unmatched: 21. The germline CDR1 and CDR2 sequences are SGDLS and YYNGEE. This CDR3 contains 18 residues. For the CDR3, the DNA is TGTGCCAGCAGCGTGGGGGGGGGTCCCGGGACGAAAACCCGGGAGCAGTACTTC. Its translation is CASSVGGGPGTKTREQYF.

Ten or more counts support this clonotype. This chain joins TRBV6-5 and TRBJ1-2, with D unresolved. The CDR3 consists of 13 residues. Trimming took 2 bases from V and 2 from J, leaving 6 bases between them. Germline lookup yields CDR1 MNHEY and CDR2 SVGAGI. The CDR3 DNA is TGTGCCAGCAGTTACGAACCAAACTATGGCTACACCTTC. Its translation: CASSYEPNYGYTF.

A word on this clonotype: This may stem from a read error, because a much larger clone lies one nucleotide away. The chain is built from TRBV6-1 and TRBJ2-1; D possibly uses TRBD1 or TRBD2 (5 bases each). The J call may be wrong; the DNA end is better matched by TRBJ2-5. CDR1 is MNHNS and CDR2 is SASEGT in the germline V gene. CDR3 length: 15 amino acids. Written as DNA, the CDR3 is TGTGCCAGCAGTGACGGGGCTAGCTCCGGAGAGACCCAGTACTTC. Protein: CASSDGASSGETQYF.

This clonotype was counted many times. V gene TRBV7-6 combines with J gene TRBJ2-1; D is undetermined. V lost 1 base, J lost 0 bases, and 16 bases lay in between. This CDR3 comprises 18 residues. CDR1 and CDR2 from the germline V gene are SGHVS and FNYEAQ. The CDR3 sequence is CASSLGSWLESSYNEQFF. The DNA of the CDR3 is TGTGCCAGCAGCTTAGGGTCGTGGCTAGAAAGCTCCTACAATGAGCAGTTCTTC.

In its sample, this clonotype was seen a few times. A much more abundant neighbour one base away suggests this may be a read error. The V gene is TRBV5-5, the J gene TRBJ2-7, with 7 bases lining up with TRBD1. CDR1 and CDR2 (germline): SGHKS, YYEKEE (reference sequence). The CDR3 contains 14 residues. The CDR3: CTSSRWDSSYEQYV. The CDR3 nucleotides read TGTACCAGCAGCCGTTGGGACAGTTCCTACGAGCAGTACGTC.

The table lists this clonotype with many counts. The chain uses TRBV20-1 and TRBJ1-6, with TRBD1 matching 9 bases. Per the germline V gene, CDR1 is DFQATT and CDR2 is SNEGSKA (reference sequence). The CDR3 is made up of 16 amino acids. V dropped 5 bases and J dropped 8; count of bases not matched to a gene: 13. This CDR3 is CSALNPRTGVDSPLHF. Written as DNA, the CDR3 is TGCAGTGCTCTGAACCCGAGGACAGGGGTCGATTCACCCCTCCACTTT.

This clonotype was seen many times. The chain couples TRBV5-1 to TRBJ1-1; no clear D gene. The CDR3 covers 14 residues. The V end was cut by 2 bases, the J end by 0 bases, with 8 bases between. CDR1 and CDR2 from the germline V gene are SGHRS and YFSETQ. In DNA form, the CDR3 reads TGCGCCAGCAGCTTAATGGACCTGAACACTGAAGCTTTCTTT. Translating it yields CASSLMDLNTEAFF.

V is TRBV9 and J is TRBJ2-2; D perhaps matches TRBD2 (5 bases). With 0 bases removed from V and 0 bases from J, the gap between germline ends came to 9 bases. CDR1 and CDR2 from the germline V gene are SGDLS and YYNGEE. The CDR3 runs 16 residues. The CDR3 sequence: CASSVAGRTNTGELFF. DNA of the CDR3: TGTGCCAGCAGCGTAGCGGGGAGAACGAACACCGGGGAGCTGTTTTTT.

The V call is TRBV6-2 or TRBV6-3, the J call TRBJ2-1; D remains ambiguous. V gave up 4 bases and J gave up 1 base, with 8 bases separating them. This CDR3 region has 14 residues. The germline CDR1 and CDR2 sequences are MNHEY and SVGEGT. CDR3 bases: TGTGCCAGCAGTTTCAGTCAGTCCTACAATGAGCAGTTCTTC. Amino acid sequence: CASSFSQSYNEQFF.

This clonotype has ten or more counts. The chain links TRBV30 to TRBJ1-1; D is uncertain. Germline V gives CDR1 GTSNPN, CDR2 SVGIG (reference sequence). The CDR3 is made up of 14 amino acids. Trimming stripped 2 bases from V and 3 bases from J, with 13 bases between. This CDR3 is CAWSREQFHTEAFF. The DNA of the CDR3 is TGTGCCTGGAGTCGAGAACAGTTTCACACTGAAGCTTTCTTT. The complete variable domain, with remaining parts taken from reference TRBV30 and TRBJ1-1, reads SQTIHQWPATLVQPVGSPLSLECTVEGTSNPNLYWYRQAAGRGLQLLFYSVGIGQISSEVPQNLSASRPQDRQFILSSKKLLLSDSGFYLCAWSREQFHTEAFFGQGTRLTVV.

This clonotype was seen ten or more times. This chain uses TRBV10-3 with TRBJ2-1, with TRBD1 matching 7 bases. The germline CDR1 and CDR2 sequences are ENHRY and SYGVKD. Germline trimming cut 0 bases from V and 4 bases from J; bases unmatched to any gene: 3. The CDR3 extends over 15 amino acids. This CDR3 reads CAISESVTGYNEQFF. CDR3 bases: TGTGCCATCAGTGAGTCGGTGACAGGGTACAATGAGCAGTTCTTC.

This clonotype appeared a few times. The chain couples TRBV7-2 to TRBJ2-1; TRBD2 agrees at 7 bases. CDR1 and CDR2 (germline): SGHTA, FQGNSA. This CDR3 spans 16 amino acids. V was clipped by 4 bases and J by 6 bases; unmatched bases: 12. CDR3 in DNA: TGTGCCAGCAGCTATATATGGGGGGGTCAATCCAATGAGCAGTTCTTC. This translates into CASSYIWGGQSNEQFF.

This clonotype has only a few counts. The chain couples TRBV9 to TRBJ2-3; 9 positions match TRBD2. CDR1 SGDLS and CDR2 YYNGEE come from the germline V gene. The CDR3 is 18 residues long. V lost 0 bases, J lost 4 bases, and 12 bases stayed unmatched. CDR3 loop: CASSVVELSLAGPDTQYF. The CDR3 bases are TGTGCCAGCAGCGTAGTTGAGCTCAGTCTAGCGGGACCAGATACGCAGTATTTT.

Ten or more counts support this clonotype. The rearrangement joins TRBV12-3 or TRBV12-4 to TRBJ2-5; D is possibly TRBD2 (5 bases). This CDR3 has 13 amino acids. V was clipped by 6 bases and J by 5 bases, with 13 bases between them. The CDR3, as DNA: TGTGCCAGCAGCTACACTAGAAAGGAGACCCAGTACTTC. It translates to CASSYTRKETQYF.

This clonotype has ten or more counts. This rearrangement joins TRBV10-3 to TRBJ2-7, with 7 nucleotides matching TRBD2. V gave up 8 bases and J gave up 2 bases; unmatched junction bases: 3. The CDR3 runs to 12 residues. Germline V lookup: CDR1 ENHRY, CDR2 SYGVKD. The CDR3 loop is CAIGGRAYEQYF. DNA for the CDR3: TGTGCCATCGGCGGGAGAGCCTACGAGCAGTACTTC.